The clone carrying this T cell receptor (beta chain) was seen only once. No antigen is known for it. The data stem from a study of cytomegalovirus exposure and HLA in healthy donors. Study-wide results and caveats: High specificity and sensitivity for cytomegalovirus status were reported for the classifier. It was approximately 170 TCR beta chains that were listed as cytomegalovirus-associated. Among immune exposure information, only CMV serostatus was available. In vitro work confirmed that three CMV-associated chains recognize CMV antigens.

The CDR3 covers 17 residues. Trimming shortened V by 4 bases and J by 5 bases, and 20 bases separated the two germline ends. Germline CDR1 SEHNR, CDR2 FQNEAQ (reference sequence). The PCR ran on 60 Vbeta and 13 Jbeta primers. Assay: immunoSEQ multiplex PCR; the TCRdb copy retains only in-frame clones and omits some. The sample carries approximately 280,000 clones, around 86% recorded once. This chain joins TRBV7-9 and TRBJ2-2; D is ambiguous. This clonotype was sampled from a man aged 40-50 years in good health and CMV-seropositive. Input material: PBMCs. CDR3: CASSSSETRKKTGELFF. The DNA for the CDR3 is TGTGCCAGCAGCTCCTCAGAGACGAGGAAAAAAACCGGGGAGCTGTTTTTT.